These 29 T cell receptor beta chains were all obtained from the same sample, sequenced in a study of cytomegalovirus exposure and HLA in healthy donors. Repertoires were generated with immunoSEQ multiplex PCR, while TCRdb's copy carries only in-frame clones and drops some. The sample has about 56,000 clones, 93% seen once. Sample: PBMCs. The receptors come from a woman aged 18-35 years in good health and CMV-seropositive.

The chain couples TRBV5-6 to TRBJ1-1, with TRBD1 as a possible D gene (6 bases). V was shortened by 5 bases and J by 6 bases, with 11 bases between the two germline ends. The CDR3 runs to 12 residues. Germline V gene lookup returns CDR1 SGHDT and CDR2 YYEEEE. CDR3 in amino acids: CASRQGLAEAFF. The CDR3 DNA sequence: TGTGCCAGCAGACAGGGCTTGGCTGAAGCTTTCTTT.

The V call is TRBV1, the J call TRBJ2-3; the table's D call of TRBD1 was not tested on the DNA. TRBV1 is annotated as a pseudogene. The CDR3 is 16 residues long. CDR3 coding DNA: TGCACCAGCAGCCAAGATTTGCAGGGCTGGTCAGATACGCAGTATTTT. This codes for CTSSQDLQGWSDTQYF.

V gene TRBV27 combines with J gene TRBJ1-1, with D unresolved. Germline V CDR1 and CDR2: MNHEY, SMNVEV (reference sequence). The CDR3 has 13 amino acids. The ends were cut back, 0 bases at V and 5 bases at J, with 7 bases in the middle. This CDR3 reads CASSLSAWTEAFF. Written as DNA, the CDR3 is TGTGCCAGCAGTTTATCGGCTTGGACTGAAGCTTTCTTT.

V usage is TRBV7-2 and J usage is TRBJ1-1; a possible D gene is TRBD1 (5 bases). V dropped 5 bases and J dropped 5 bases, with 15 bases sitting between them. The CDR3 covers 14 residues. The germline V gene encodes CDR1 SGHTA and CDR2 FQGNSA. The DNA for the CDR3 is TGTGCCAGCAGCCCAAGTCATGGGGGGACTGAAGCTTTCTTT. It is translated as CASSPSHGGTEAFF.

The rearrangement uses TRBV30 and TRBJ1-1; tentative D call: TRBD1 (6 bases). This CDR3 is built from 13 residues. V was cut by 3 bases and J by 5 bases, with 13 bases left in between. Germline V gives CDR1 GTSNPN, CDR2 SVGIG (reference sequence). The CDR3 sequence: CAWSDSGVTEAFF. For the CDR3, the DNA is TGTGCCTGGAGCGACTCAGGGGTTACTGAAGCTTTCTTT.

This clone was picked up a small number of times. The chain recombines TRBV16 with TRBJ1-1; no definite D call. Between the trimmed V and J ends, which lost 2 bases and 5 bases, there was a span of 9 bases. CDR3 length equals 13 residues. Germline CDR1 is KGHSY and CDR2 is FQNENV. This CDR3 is CASSQLTKTEAFF. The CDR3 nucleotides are TGTGCCAGCAGCCAACTGACAAAGACTGAAGCTTTCTTT.

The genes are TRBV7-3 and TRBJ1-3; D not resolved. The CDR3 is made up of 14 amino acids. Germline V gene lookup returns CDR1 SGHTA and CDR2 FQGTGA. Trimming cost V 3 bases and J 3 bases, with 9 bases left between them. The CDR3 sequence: CASSFGGYGNTIYF. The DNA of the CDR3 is TGTGCCAGCAGCTTTGGAGGTTATGGAAACACCATATATTTT.

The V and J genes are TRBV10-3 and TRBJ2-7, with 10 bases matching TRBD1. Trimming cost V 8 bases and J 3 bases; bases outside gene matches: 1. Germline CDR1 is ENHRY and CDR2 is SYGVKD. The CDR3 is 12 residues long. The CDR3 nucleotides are TGTGCCATCGGACAGGGGGGCTACGAGCAGTACTTC. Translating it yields CAIGQGGYEQYF.

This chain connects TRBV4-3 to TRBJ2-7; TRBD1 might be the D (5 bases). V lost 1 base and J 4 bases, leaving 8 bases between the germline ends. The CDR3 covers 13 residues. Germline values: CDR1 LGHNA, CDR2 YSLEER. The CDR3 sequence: CASSQVRGYEQYF. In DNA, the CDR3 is TGCGCCAGCAGCCAAGTTAGGGGTTACGAGCAGTACTTC.

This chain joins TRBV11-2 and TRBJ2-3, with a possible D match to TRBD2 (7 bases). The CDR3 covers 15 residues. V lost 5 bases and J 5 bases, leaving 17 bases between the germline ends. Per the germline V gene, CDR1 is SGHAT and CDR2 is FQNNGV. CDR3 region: CASSAFRGARDTQYF. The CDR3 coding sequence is TGTGCCAGCAGCGCCTTCCGGGGGGCCAGAGATACGCAGTATTTT.

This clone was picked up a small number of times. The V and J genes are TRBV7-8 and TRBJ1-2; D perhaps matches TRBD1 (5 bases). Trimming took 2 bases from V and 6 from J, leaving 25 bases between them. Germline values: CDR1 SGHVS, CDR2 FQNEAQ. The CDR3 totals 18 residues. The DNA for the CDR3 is TGTGCCAGCAGCTTATGGGGCCCCTTTGAAATACTCACTAATGGCTACACCTTC. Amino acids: CASSLWGPFEILTNGYTF.

The CDR3 coding sequence is TGTGCCAGCTCCTCCGCCCAGGGGGAGCTGTTTTTT. This gives the protein CASSSAQGELFF. The chain links TRBV7-7 to TRBJ2-2; D remains unclear. The CDR3 spans 12 residues. Germline V gene data show CDR1 as SSHAT and CDR2 as FNYEAQ (reference sequence). V lost 8 bases and J 8 bases, leaving 12 bases between the germline ends.

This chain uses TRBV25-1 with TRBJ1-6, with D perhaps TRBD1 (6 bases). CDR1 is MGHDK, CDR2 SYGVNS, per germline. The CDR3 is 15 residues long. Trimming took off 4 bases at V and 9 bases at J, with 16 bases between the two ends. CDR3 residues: CASSGPTGSTSPLHF. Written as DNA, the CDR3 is TGTGCCAGCAGTGGCCCCACAGGGTCCACTTCACCCCTCCACTTT.

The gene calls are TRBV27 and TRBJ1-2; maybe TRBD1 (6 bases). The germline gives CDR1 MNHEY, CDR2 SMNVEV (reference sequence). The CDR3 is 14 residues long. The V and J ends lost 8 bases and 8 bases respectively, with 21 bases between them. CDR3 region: CASGKALGGGGYTF. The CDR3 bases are TGTGCCAGCGGAAAAGCCCTCGGGGGGGGCGGCTACACCTTC.

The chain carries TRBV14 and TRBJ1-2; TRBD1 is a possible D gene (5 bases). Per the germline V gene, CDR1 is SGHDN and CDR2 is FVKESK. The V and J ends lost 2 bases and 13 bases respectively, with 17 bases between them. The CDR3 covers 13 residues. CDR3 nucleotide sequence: TGTGCCAGCAGCCAAATGGGGGGTCTTCCTAGCACCTTC. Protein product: CASSQMGGLPSTF.

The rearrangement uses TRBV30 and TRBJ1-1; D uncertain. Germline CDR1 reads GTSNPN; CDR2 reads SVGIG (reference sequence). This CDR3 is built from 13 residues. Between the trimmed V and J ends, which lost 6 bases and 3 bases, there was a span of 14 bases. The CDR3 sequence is CACRGGSHTEAFF. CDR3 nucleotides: TGTGCCTGCCGGGGTGGGAGTCACACTGAAGCTTTCTTT.

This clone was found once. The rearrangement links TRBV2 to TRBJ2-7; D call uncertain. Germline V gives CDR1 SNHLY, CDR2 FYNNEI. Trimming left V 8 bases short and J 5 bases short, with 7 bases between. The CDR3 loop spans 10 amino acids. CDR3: CASLGNEQYF. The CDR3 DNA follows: TGTGCCAGCTTGGGCAACGAGCAGTACTTC.

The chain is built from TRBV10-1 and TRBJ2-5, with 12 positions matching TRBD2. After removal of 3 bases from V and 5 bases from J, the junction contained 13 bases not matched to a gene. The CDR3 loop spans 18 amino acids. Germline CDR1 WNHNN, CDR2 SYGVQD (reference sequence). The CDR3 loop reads CASSERIPRLAGAETQYF. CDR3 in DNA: TGCGCCAGCAGTGAACGGATTCCTCGACTAGCGGGGGCGGAGACCCAGTACTTC.

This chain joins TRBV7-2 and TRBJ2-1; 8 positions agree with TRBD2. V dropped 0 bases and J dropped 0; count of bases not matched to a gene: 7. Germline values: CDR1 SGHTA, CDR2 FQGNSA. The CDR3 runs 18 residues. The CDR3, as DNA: TGTGCCAGCAGCTTAGCGGGGGCGGGGGGTTTCTCCTACAATGAGCAGTTCTTC. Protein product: CASSLAGAGGFSYNEQFF.

The CDR3 DNA follows: TGTGCCAGCTCGCAGAACAGGGGCCAAGAGACCCAGTACTTC. It specifies CASSQNRGQETQYF. V and J are TRBV18 and TRBJ2-5, with 7 bases fitting TRBD1. The CDR3 consists of 14 residues. Trimming took 6 bases from V and 1 from J; bases not matched to a gene: 5. Germline V gene data show CDR1 as KGHSH and CDR2 as LQKENI.

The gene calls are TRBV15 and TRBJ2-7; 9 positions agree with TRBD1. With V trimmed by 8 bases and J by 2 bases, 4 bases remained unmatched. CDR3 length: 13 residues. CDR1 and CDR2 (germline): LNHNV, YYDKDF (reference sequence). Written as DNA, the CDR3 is TGTGCCACCCGGGACAGGGCTACCTACGAGCAGTACTTC. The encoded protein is CATRDRATYEQYF.

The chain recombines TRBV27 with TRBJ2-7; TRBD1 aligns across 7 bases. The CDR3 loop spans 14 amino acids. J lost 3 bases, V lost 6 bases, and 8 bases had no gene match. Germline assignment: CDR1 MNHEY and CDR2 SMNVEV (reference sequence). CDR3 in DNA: TGTGCCAGCAGCCCAACGACAGGGAGCTACGAGCAGTACTTC. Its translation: CASSPTTGSYEQYF.

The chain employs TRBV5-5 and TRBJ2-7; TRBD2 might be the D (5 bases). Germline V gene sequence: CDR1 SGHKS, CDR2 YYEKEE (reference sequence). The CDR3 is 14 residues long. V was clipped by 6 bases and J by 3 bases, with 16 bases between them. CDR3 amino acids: CASNERGRNYEQYF. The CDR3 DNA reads TGTGCCAGCAACGAACGGGGTAGAAACTACGAGCAGTACTTC.

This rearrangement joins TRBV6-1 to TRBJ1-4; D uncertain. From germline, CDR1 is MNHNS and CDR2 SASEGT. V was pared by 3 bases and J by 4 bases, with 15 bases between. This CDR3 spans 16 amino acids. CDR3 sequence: CASSDIGRRSNEKLFF. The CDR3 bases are TGTGCCAGCAGTGACATAGGGAGGCGGAGTAATGAAAAACTGTTTTTT.

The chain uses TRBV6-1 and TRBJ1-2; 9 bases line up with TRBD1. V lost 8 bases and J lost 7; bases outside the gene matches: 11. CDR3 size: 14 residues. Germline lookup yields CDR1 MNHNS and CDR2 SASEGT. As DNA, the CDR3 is TGTGCCAGCCAACAGGGGGCGCCGCCCCTTGGCTACACCTTC. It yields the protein CASQQGAPPLGYTF.

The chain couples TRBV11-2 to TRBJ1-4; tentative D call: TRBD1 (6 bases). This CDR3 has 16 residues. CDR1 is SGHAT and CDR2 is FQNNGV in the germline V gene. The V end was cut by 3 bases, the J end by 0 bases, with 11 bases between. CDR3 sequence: CASSFGQLATNEKLFF. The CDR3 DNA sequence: TGTGCCAGCAGCTTCGGACAGCTTGCAACTAATGAAAAACTGTTTTTT.

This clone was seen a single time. In nucleotides, the CDR3 is TGTGCCAGCAGCGGAGGGGGCGCGGGCACTGAAGCTTTCTTT. As protein: CASSGGGAGTEAFF. The rearrangement uses TRBV5-4 and TRBJ1-1, with TRBD1 matching over 7 bases. This CDR3 contains 14 residues. Germline loops: CDR1 SGHNT, CDR2 YYREEE (reference sequence). Trimming took 4 bases from V and 4 from J; bases not matched to a gene: 7.

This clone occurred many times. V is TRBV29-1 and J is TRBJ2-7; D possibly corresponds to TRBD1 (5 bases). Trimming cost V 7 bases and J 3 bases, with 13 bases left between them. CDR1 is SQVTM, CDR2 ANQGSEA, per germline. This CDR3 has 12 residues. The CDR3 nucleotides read TGCAGCGCAGGCCCAGGGAACTACGAGCAGTACTTC. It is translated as CSAGPGNYEQYF.

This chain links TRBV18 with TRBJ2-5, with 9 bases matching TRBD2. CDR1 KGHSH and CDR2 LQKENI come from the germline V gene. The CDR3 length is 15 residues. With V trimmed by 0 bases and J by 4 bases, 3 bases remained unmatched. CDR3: CASSPPGLARETQYF. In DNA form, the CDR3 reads TGTGCCAGCTCACCACCGGGACTAGCAAGAGAGACCCAGTACTTC.